The TCR beta chain described here comes from a study of PD-1 blockade in mismatch repair-deficient tumors. Assay used: immunoSEQ multiplex PCR; TCRdb lists only in-frame clones, some missing. The top ten clones hold approximately 8.4% of a sample with tens of thousands of clones, more than 65% of them seen once. The ends lost 3 bases at V and 2 bases at J; junction bases unmatched: 3. Germline V gene data show CDR1 as MNHGY and CDR2 as SAAAGT. The CDR3 extends over 14 amino acids. This specimen consisted of peripheral blood, obtained about 4.5 months after starting pembrolizumab. The source is an adult with mismatch repair-deficient cancer. This chain links TRBV6-8 with TRBJ2-7, with TRBD2 matching over 8 bases. The CDR3 spells CASSYSGTAYEQYF. The CDR3 DNA reads as TGTGCCAGCAGTTATAGCGGGACCGCCTACGAGCAGTACTTC.